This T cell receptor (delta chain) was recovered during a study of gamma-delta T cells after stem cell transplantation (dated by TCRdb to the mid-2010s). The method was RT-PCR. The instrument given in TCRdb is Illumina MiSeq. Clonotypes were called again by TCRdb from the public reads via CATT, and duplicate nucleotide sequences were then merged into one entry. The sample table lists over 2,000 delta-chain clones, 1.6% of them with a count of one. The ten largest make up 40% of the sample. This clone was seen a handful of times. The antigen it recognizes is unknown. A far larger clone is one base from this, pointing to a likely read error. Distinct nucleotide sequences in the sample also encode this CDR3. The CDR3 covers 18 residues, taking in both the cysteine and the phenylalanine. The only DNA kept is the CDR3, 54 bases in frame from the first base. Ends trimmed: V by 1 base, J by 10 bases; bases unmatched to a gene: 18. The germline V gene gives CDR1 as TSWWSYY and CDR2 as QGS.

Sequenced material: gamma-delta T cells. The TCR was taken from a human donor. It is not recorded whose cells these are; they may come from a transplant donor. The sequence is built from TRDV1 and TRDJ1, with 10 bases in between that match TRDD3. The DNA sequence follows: TGTGCTCTTGGGGAACCAGGCCCCTGTACTGGGGGATGTGGAAGACTCATCTTT. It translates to CALGEPGPCTGGCGRLIF.